The sequence of this TCR beta chain was determined in a study of shared clonotypes between healthy human individuals. About the study: Per donor, three plates held CD4 naive cells, three held CD4 memory, two held CD8 naive and one held CD8 memory.

Naive CD8 populations comprised CD45RO-negative cells positively selected for CCR7, excluding terminally differentiated effector memory CD45RA+ cells. This CDR3 has 15 residues. Trimming took off 3 bases at V and 0 bases at J, with 9 bases between the two ends. The germline V gene has CDR1 MNHEY and CDR2 SMNVEV (reference sequence). Sequencing was at deep level. Per the study methods: Junction-only sequences produced by ImmunoSEQ had no quality scores, so filtering differed. Repertoires were generated with immunoSEQ multiplex PCR, while TCRdb's copy carries only in-frame clones and drops some. The V and J calls and clone size are taken from that table; D and trimming were inferred from the DNA. The repertoire consists of around 1,900,000 clones, with around 93% occurring once and the leading ten covering over 1.5%.

The clonotype originates from a young man in good health. Some clones in this sample may be carry-over from other donors' samples. Sequenced: naive CD8+ T cells from PBMCs. The chain carries TRBV27 and TRBJ1-5; D might be TRBD1 (5 bases). CDR3 protein: CASSFFGASNQPQHF. As DNA, the CDR3 is TGTGCCAGCAGTTTTTTCGGGGCTAGCAATCAGCCCCAGCATTTT.